The clone carrying this T cell receptor (beta chain) showed up many times. Its antigen is not identified. This entry comes from a study of CD8+CD57+ T cells in acquired aplastic anemia. Study-level background: Across the sorted CD4+ and CD8+ cells, DNA amounts averaged roughly 3.5 ug. The study obtained 8.5 million to 12 million reads on average for CD4+ cells from healthy donors. Study results and caveats: About 30 CD8+ CDR3 sequences occurred in both the patients and the controls.

Investigators profiled TCR beta VDJ and CDR3 from genomic DNA template. TCRdb reprocessed the reads with MiXCR, giving one entry per CDR3 protein. The sample consists of about 190,000 distinct CDR3 sequences, roughly half of them appearing once. This CDR3 region has 15 residues. The germline V and J ends were trimmed by 0 bases and 2 bases, with 8 bases remaining between them. The TCR originated in a human donor in good health, serving as a control. What was sequenced was sorted CD4+, CD8+, or CD8+CD57+ T cells (not recorded which) from PBMCs. V gene TRBV12-3 or TRBV12-4 combines with J gene TRBJ2-4; D possibly corresponds to TRBD2 (5 bases). Here the CDR3 reads CASSLAPGTKNIQYF. DNA for the CDR3: TGTGCCAGCAGTTTAGCGCCGGGGACCAAAAACATTCAGTACTTC.